This T cell receptor beta chain was documented in a study of blood T cells in healthy people across ages. Study as a whole: Researchers report that template switching captured about one barcoded beta molecule per two T cells. Overall study results and limits: Both naive CD4+ cell counts and diversity were greater in long-lived donors than in aged donors.

Germline loops: CDR1 MGHRA, CDR2 YSYEKL. Trimming took off 0 bases at V and 8 bases at J, with 16 bases between the two ends. The CDR3 spans 15 residues. To note about this clonotype: Antigen unknown.

Together with a sample-barcoded 5' primer, a J-beta primer mix was included in a second PCR lasting about 6 to 12 cycles. The yield of each sample was at least 3 million CDR3-containing paired-end reads. In TCRdb, the 5' RACE reads were re-called with MiXCR into one record per CDR3 protein. The sample contains around 2 million distinct CDR3 sequences, around 42% of which appear only once. The source of this sequence is a human donor in good health. Sequencing was done on a sample of blood. The V call is TRBV4-1, the J call TRBJ1-2; D may be TRBD1 (6 bases). The CDR3 reads CASSQDRRGAGGYTF. For the CDR3, the DNA is TGCGCCAGCAGCCAAGATCGGCGGGGGGCGGGAGGCTACACCTTC.